The TCR beta chain under discussion was sequenced for a study of T-cell reconstitution after alpha-beta-depleted transplantation in children. The library targeted TCRbeta and was prepared with unique molecular identifiers. One entry per CDR3 protein, called by TCRdb with MiXCR from the PCR reads. Of more than 200,000 distinct CDR3 sequences in the sample, approximately 9.7% were seen once. Germline V CDR1 and CDR2: SNHLY, FYNNEI. CDR3 length: 15 amino acids. J lost 4 bases, V lost 6 bases, and 8 bases had no gene match. In this sample, this clonotype turned up many times. The rearrangement links TRBV2 to TRBJ1-2, with 10 bases matching TRBD1. The source was PBMCs from the stem cell graft donor, collected from the stem cell graft. The TCR sequence derives from a human donor who donated a stem cell graft to a child with SCID. Here the CDR3 reads CASSLGTGVGYGYTF. As DNA, the CDR3 is TGTGCCAGCAGCCTAGGGACAGGGGTGGGCTATGGCTACACCTTC.